These T cell receptor beta chains were read from a single sample in a study of T cell repertoires in cytomegalovirus infection. Their antigens remain unidentified. TCRdb reprocessed the reads with MiXCR, giving one entry per CDR3 protein. The table has roughly 860,000 distinct CDR3 sequences, approximately 30% seen once; the top ten hold roughly 12%. This material consisted of cultured CD8+ T cells from PBMCs, taken from culture after CMV antigen stimulation. These receptors all stem from a human donor in good health (CMV status not recorded). Some clones in this sample may be carry-over from other donors' samples. Each CDR3 is given with its conserved first and last residue. D genes are given only for firm matches. The size field is filled for only some rows; it gives once, few, many or a size class.

J: TRBJ2-5; D: TRBD2; V: TRBV2; size: few; CDR3: CASTLAGAFAETQYF; DNA: TGTGCCAGCACGTTAGCGGGGGCCTTTGCGGAGACCCAGTACTTC
J: TRBJ2-1; D: TRBD2; V: TRBV2; size: -; CDR3: CARERGGYNEQFF; DNA: TGTGCCAGGGAGCGGGGGGGATACAATGAGCAGTTCTTC
J: TRBJ1-2; D: TRBD1; V: TRBV7-9; size: few; CDR3: CASSSGTGGGGYTF; DNA: TGTGCCAGCAGCTCAGGGACAGGGGGCGGAGGCTACACCTTC
J: TRBJ2-3; D: -; V: TRBV27; size: -; CDR3: CASSPPRQDTQYF; DNA: TGTGCCAGCAGTCCCCCCCGGCAAGATACGCAGTATTTT
J: TRBJ2-6; D: TRBD1; V: TRBV12-3/TRBV12-4; size: -; CDR3: CASSSRTGGPHSGANVLTF; DNA: TGTGCCAGCAGTTCCCGTACAGGGGGCCCTCACTCTGGGGCCAACGTCCTGACTTTC
J: TRBJ1-1; D: -; V: TRBV19; size: few; CDR3: CASSRGTTEAFF; DNA: TGTGCCAGTAGTCGGGGGACCACTGAAGCTTTCTTT
J: TRBJ1-1; D: -; V: TRBV6-1; size: -; CDR3: CASSRSQGGTEAFF; DNA: TGTGCCAGCTCCAGATCCCAAGGAGGCACTGAAGCTTTCTTT
J: TRBJ1-2; D: TRBD1; V: TRBV7-3; size: -; CDR3: CASSLTGGKGGYTF; DNA: TGTGCCAGCAGCTTAACAGGGGGCAAGGGAGGCTACACCTTC
J: TRBJ1-2; D: -; V: TRBV5-4; size: few; CDR3: CASTPAGANYGYTF; DNA: TGTGCCAGCACCCCCGCCGGAGCTAACTATGGCTACACCTTC
J: TRBJ2-1; D: -; V: TRBV5-1; size: -; CDR3: CASSLSWSANNEQFF; DNA: TGCGCCAGCAGCTTGAGTTGGTCAGCGAACAATGAGCAGTTCTTC
J: TRBJ1-2; D: -; V: TRBV5-1; size: -; CDR3: CASRTVNLGDGYTF; DNA: TGCGCCAGCAGAACAGTAAACCTCGGAGATGGCTACACCTTC
J: TRBJ2-3; D: -; V: TRBV4-1; size: few; CDR3: CASSYGPWDTQYF; DNA: TGCGCCAGCAGCTATGGGCCTTGGGATACGCAGTATTTT
J: TRBJ2-1; D: -; V: TRBV5-5; size: -; CDR3: CASSLSLAYHEQFF; DNA: TGTGCCAGCAGCTTGTCCCTAGCGTACCATGAGCAGTTCTTC
J: TRBJ2-3; D: -; V: TRBV28; size: -; CDR3: CASTDRDPVWDTQYF; DNA: TGTGCCAGCACCGATCGGGACCCCGTATGGGATACGCAGTATTTT
J: TRBJ2-5; D: -; V: TRBV27; size: -; CDR3: CASSFNPGLETQYF; DNA: TGTGCCAGCAGTTTTAATCCAGGGTTGGAGACCCAGTACTTC
J: TRBJ1-2; D: -; V: TRBV7-2; size: -; CDR3: CASSTRGGYTF; DNA: TGTGCCAGCAGCACCAGGGGTGGCTACACCTTC
J: TRBJ1-1; D: -; V: TRBV12-3/TRBV12-4; size: many; CDR3: CASSIAPGGNTEAFF; DNA: TGTGCCAGCAGTATTGCACCCGGGGGGAACACTGAAGCTTTCTTT
J: TRBJ2-3; D: TRBD1; V: TRBV4-2; size: -; CDR3: CASSLRLTGGSSDTQYF; DNA: TGTGCCAGCAGCCTACGCTTGACAGGGGGATCATCAGATACGCAGTATTTT
J: TRBJ2-5; D: TRBD1; V: TRBV5-6; size: -; CDR3: CASRGQGIETQYF; DNA: TGTGCCAGCAGGGGACAGGGAATAGAGACCCAGTACTTC
J: TRBJ1-5; D: -; V: TRBV4-1; size: -; CDR3: CASSQARGGQPQHF; DNA: TGCGCCAGCAGCCAAGCGAGGGGCGGTCAGCCCCAGCATTTT
J: TRBJ1-5; D: TRBD1; V: TRBV19; size: -; CDR3: CASSILAGGQPQHF; DNA: TGTGCCAGTAGTATTTTGGCAGGGGGTCAGCCCCAGCATTTT
J: TRBJ2-5; D: -; V: TRBV14; size: few; CDR3: CASRGTGTSQETQYF; DNA: TGTGCCAGCAGAGGTACAGGGACAAGCCAAGAGACCCAGTACTTC
J: TRBJ1-1; D: -; V: TRBV4-1; size: -; CDR3: CASSQDSRGANTEAFF; DNA: TGCGCCAGCAGCCAAGATTCCCGGGGCGCGAACACTGAAGCTTTCTTT
J: TRBJ2-3; D: -; V: TRBV2; size: -; CDR3: CASSEGYSSTDTQYF; DNA: TGTGCCAGCAGTGAAGGGTACAGCAGCACAGATACGCAGTATTTT
J: TRBJ2-5; D: TRBD2; V: TRBV9; size: -; CDR3: CASSDRLAGGRKTQYF; DNA: TGTGCCAGCAGCGACCGACTAGCGGGGGGGCGAAAGACCCAGTACTTC
J: TRBJ2-1; D: TRBD2; V: TRBV7-6; size: once; CDR3: CASSSPLAGVGNEQFF; DNA: TGTGCCAGCAGCTCACCACTAGCGGGGGTTGGCAATGAGCAGTTCTTC
J: TRBJ2-7; D: -; V: TRBV6-1; size: many; CDR3: CASSEGFTAFSYEQYF; DNA: TGTGCCAGCAGTGAAGGGTTTACAGCGTTCTCCTACGAGCAGTACTTC
J: TRBJ2-7; D: -; V: TRBV19; size: -; CDR3: CASSIAAGISYEQYF; DNA: TGTGCCAGTAGTATAGCGGCCGGGATTTCCTACGAGCAGTACTTC
J: TRBJ1-5; D: -; V: TRBV2; size: few; CDR3: CASSEEGGYSNQPQHF; DNA: TGTGCCAGCAGTGAAGAGGGGGGATATAGCAATCAGCCCCAGCATTTT
J: TRBJ1-5; D: TRBD1; V: TRBV6-1; size: -; CDR3: CASSDRTGGGRVFTQPQHF; DNA: TGTGCCAGCAGTGACCGGACAGGGGGCGGGAGGGTGTTTACGCAGCCCCAGCATTTT
J: TRBJ2-2; D: -; V: TRBV4-1; size: -; CDR3: CASSPQGGGRVAGKLFF; DNA: TGCGCCAGCAGCCCCCAGGGGGGGGGCAGGGTGGCCGGGAAGCTGTTTTTT
J: TRBJ1-6; D: -; V: TRBV7-6; size: -; CDR3: CASSLQRGGPRTNSPLHF; DNA: TGTGCCAGCAGCTTACAAAGGGGGGGACCCCGAACTAATTCACCCCTCCACTTT